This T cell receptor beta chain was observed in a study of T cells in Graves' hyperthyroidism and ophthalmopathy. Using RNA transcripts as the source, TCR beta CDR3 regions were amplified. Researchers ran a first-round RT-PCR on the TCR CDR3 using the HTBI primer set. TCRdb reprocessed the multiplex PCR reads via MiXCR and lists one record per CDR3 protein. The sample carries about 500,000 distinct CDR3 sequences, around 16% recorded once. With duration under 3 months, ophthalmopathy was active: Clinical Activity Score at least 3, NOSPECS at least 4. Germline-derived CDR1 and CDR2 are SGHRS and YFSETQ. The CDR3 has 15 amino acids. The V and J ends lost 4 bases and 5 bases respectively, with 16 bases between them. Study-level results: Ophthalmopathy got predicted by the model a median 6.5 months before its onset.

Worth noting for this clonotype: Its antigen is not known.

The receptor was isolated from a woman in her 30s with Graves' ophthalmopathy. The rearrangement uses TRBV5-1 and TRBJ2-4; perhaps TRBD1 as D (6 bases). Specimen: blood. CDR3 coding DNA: TGCGCCAGCAGCCATACAGGGACCCCGGAAAACATTCAGTACTTC. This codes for CASSHTGTPENIQYF.